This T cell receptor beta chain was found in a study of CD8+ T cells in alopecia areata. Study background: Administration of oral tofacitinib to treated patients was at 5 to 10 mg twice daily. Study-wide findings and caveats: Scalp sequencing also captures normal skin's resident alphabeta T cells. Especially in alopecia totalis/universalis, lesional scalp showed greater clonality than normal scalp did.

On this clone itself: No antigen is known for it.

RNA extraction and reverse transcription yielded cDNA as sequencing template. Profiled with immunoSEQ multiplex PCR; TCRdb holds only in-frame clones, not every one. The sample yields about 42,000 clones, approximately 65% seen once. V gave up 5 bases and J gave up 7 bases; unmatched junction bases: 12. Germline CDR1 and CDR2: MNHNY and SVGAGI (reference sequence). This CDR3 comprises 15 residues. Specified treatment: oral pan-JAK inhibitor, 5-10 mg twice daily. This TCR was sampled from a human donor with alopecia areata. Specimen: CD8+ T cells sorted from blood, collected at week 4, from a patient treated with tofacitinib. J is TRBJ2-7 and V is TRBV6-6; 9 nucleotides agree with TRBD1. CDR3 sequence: CASSTRPGTGKEQYF. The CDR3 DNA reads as TGTGCCAGCAGTACACGCCCGGGGACAGGGAAGGAGCAGTACTTC.